Below, one T cell receptor beta chain is given with its context. These data come from a study of blood T cell repertoires in COVID-19. Study background: Acute-phase and convalescent COVID-19 samples originated in the United States, Italy and Spain. From T cells, B-cell-depleted T cells, or PBMCs came the material, which was cDNA or gDNA.

Only in-frame clones appear in the TCRdb table, and some are missing; sequencing was by immunoSEQ multiplex PCR. The table has 250,000 or so clones, 84% seen once. Germline V gene sequence: CDR1 MNHEY, CDR2 SMNVEV (reference sequence). The CDR3 is made up of 16 amino acids. Trimming cost V 4 bases and J 7 bases; bases outside gene matches: 14. The sequenced material came from peripheral blood. This clonotype originated in a middle-aged woman who had recovered from COVID-19. V and J are TRBV27 and TRBJ2-5; 8 positions match TRBD1. CDR3 DNA: TGTGCCAGCAGTTCTATAGGGCCCGACAGGGGAGGGACCCAGTACTTC. Translated, it gives CASSSIGPDRGGTQYF.